This is a list of T cell receptor beta chains from one sample in a study of blood T cell repertoires in COVID-19. Some clones are missing from TCRdb's copy, which holds only in-frame ones; the method was immunoSEQ multiplex PCR. The table lists over 120,000 clones, about nine tenths of them singletons. Sequencing was done on a sample of peripheral blood. These receptors were obtained from a woman aged 45-59 years with acute or convalescent COVID-19. CDR3s include the opening cysteine and the closing phenylalanine or tryptophan. A D gene is named only where the DNA matches it firmly. Size values are once, few and many counts, or a class for expanded clones, and some rows have none.

v_gene: TRBV7-3; j_gene: TRBJ2-1; d_gene: TRBD2; len: 18; abundance: -; CDR3aa: CASSPRPNVLAGGGEQFF; CDR3nt: TGTGCCAGCAGCCCCCGCCCTAATGTTCTAGCGGGGGGGGGTGAGCAGTTCTTC
v_gene: TRBV19; j_gene: TRBJ1-1; d_gene: TRBD1; len: 14; abundance: -; CDR3aa: CASSETGLNTEAFF; CDR3nt: TGTGCCAGTAGTGAGACAGGGCTTAACACTGAAGCTTTCTTT
v_gene: TRBV15; j_gene: TRBJ2-3; d_gene: TRBD2; len: 18; abundance: -; CDR3aa: CATSRDSTASGRGDTQYF; CDR3nt: TGTGCCACCAGCAGAGATAGTACGGCTAGCGGGAGAGGAGATACGCAGTATTTT
v_gene: TRBV19; j_gene: TRBJ1-5; d_gene: -; len: 15; abundance: -; CDR3aa: CASSLTGIPAQPQHF; CDR3nt: TGTGCCAGTAGCTTAACAGGGATCCCGGCTCAGCCCCAGCATTTT
v_gene: TRBV2; j_gene: TRBJ2-7; d_gene: TRBD2; len: 15; abundance: -; CDR3aa: CASSESGRASYEQYF; CDR3nt: TGTGCCAGCAGTGAAAGCGGGAGGGCCTCCTACGAGCAGTACTTC
v_gene: TRBV5-1; j_gene: TRBJ2-3; d_gene: -; len: 15; abundance: -; CDR3aa: CASSGGDREPYTQYF; CDR3nt: TGCGCCAGCAGCGGCGGAGACAGAGAGCCTTATACGCAGTATTTT
v_gene: TRBV11-2; j_gene: TRBJ2-3; d_gene: -; len: 14; abundance: -; CDR3aa: CASSLAGHTDTQYF; CDR3nt: TGTGCCAGCAGCTTAGCCGGTCATACAGATACGCAGTATTTT
v_gene: TRBV7-2; j_gene: TRBJ2-1; d_gene: TRBD2; len: 16; abundance: -; CDR3aa: CASSQRLAGARNEQFF; CDR3nt: TGTGCCAGCAGCCAACGACTAGCGGGAGCTCGGAATGAGCAGTTCTTC
v_gene: TRBV5-4; j_gene: TRBJ2-2; d_gene: TRBD1; len: 17; abundance: -; CDR3aa: CASSFITGTGPTGELFF; CDR3nt: TGTGCCAGCAGCTTTATAACCGGGACAGGGCCCACCGGGGAGCTGTTTTTT
v_gene: TRBV24-1; j_gene: TRBJ2-1; d_gene: -; len: 16; abundance: -; CDR3aa: CATSDLLQPSYNEQFF; CDR3nt: TGTGCCACCAGTGATTTGTTACAGCCCTCCTACAATGAGCAGTTCTTC
v_gene: TRBV20-1; j_gene: TRBJ2-2; d_gene: -; len: 13; abundance: -; CDR3aa: CSASSGSPGELFF; CDR3nt: TGCAGTGCTAGTTCCGGGTCCCCCGGGGAGCTGTTTTTT
v_gene: TRBV5-1; j_gene: TRBJ1-2; d_gene: -; len: 12; abundance: -; CDR3aa: CASSLASYGYTF; CDR3nt: TGCGCCAGCAGCTTGGCCAGCTATGGCTACACCTTC
v_gene: TRBV2; j_gene: TRBJ1-5; d_gene: -; len: 15; abundance: -; CDR3aa: CASTASGIGWQPQHF; CDR3nt: TGTGCCAGCACGGCGTCAGGGATAGGGTGGCAGCCCCAGCATTTT
v_gene: TRBV9; j_gene: TRBJ1-1; d_gene: TRBD1; len: 15; abundance: -; CDR3aa: CASSEGTGGFTEAFF; CDR3nt: TGTGCCAGCAGCGAGGGGACAGGGGGTTTCACTGAAGCTTTCTTT
v_gene: TRBV10-1; j_gene: TRBJ2-3; d_gene: -; len: 16; abundance: few; CDR3aa: CASSESLASGTDTQYF; CDR3nt: TGCGCCAGCAGTGAGTCCCTAGCCAGCGGCACAGATACGCAGTATTTT
v_gene: TRBV29-1; j_gene: TRBJ2-2; d_gene: TRBD1; len: 16; abundance: -; CDR3aa: CSVANAGTESPGELFF; CDR3nt: TGCAGCGTTGCCAACGCCGGGACAGAAAGTCCCGGGGAGCTGTTTTTT
v_gene: TRBV7-9; j_gene: TRBJ1-4; d_gene: TRBD1; len: 14; abundance: -; CDR3aa: CASSLQGAREKLFF; CDR3nt: TGTGCCAGCAGCTTACAGGGGGCGAGGGAAAAACTGTTTTTT
v_gene: TRBV3-1/TRBV3-2; j_gene: TRBJ2-1; d_gene: TRBD2; len: 16; abundance: once; CDR3aa: CASSQDLAGGLGIQFF; CDR3nt: TGTGCCAGCAGCCAAGATCTAGCGGGGGGCCTAGGAATTCAGTTCTTC
v_gene: TRBV5-1; j_gene: TRBJ1-1; d_gene: TRBD1; len: 15; abundance: -; CDR3aa: CASRFPTGANTEAFF; CDR3nt: TGCGCCAGCAGATTCCCGACAGGGGCGAACACTGAAGCTTTCTTT
v_gene: TRBV28; j_gene: TRBJ2-7; d_gene: -; len: 13; abundance: -; CDR3aa: CASSHQQVYEQYF; CDR3nt: TGTGCCAGCAGCCACCAACAGGTCTACGAGCAGTACTTC
v_gene: TRBV25-1; j_gene: TRBJ1-1; d_gene: -; len: 15; abundance: -; CDR3aa: CASSEYGRRVTEAFF; CDR3nt: TGTGCCAGCAGTGAATATGGACGGAGGGTCACTGAAGCTTTCTTT
v_gene: TRBV7-9; j_gene: TRBJ2-1; d_gene: -; len: 12; abundance: -; CDR3aa: CASSSLSNEQFF; CDR3nt: TGTGCCAGCAGCTCACTTTCCAATGAGCAGTTCTTC
v_gene: TRBV5-6; j_gene: TRBJ2-7; d_gene: -; len: 15; abundance: -; CDR3aa: CASRDMGPVDYEQYF; CDR3nt: TGTGCCAGCAGGGACATGGGCCCCGTTGACTACGAGCAGTACTTC
v_gene: TRBV9; j_gene: TRBJ1-2; d_gene: -; len: 12; abundance: -; CDR3aa: CASSATVYGYTF; CDR3nt: TGTGCCAGCAGCGCGACAGTCTATGGCTACACCTTC
v_gene: TRBV27; j_gene: TRBJ2-7; d_gene: TRBD2; len: 13; abundance: -; CDR3aa: CASTEGGSYEQYF; CDR3nt: TGTGCCAGCACTGAGGGAGGGTCCTACGAGCAGTACTTC
v_gene: TRBV24-1; j_gene: TRBJ2-5; d_gene: TRBD2; len: 14; abundance: once; CDR3aa: CATSGRLAGETQYF; CDR3nt: TGTGCCACCAGTGGAAGACTAGCGGGAGAGACCCAGTACTTC
v_gene: TRBV24-1; j_gene: TRBJ2-2; d_gene: TRBD2; len: 16; abundance: once; CDR3aa: CATGYLAGGDTGELFF; CDR3nt: TGTGCCACCGGATACCTAGCGGGGGGTGACACCGGGGAGCTGTTTTTT
v_gene: TRBV5-5; j_gene: TRBJ1-4; d_gene: -; len: 14; abundance: -; CDR3aa: CASSWEMVDEKLFF; CDR3nt: TGTGCCAGCAGCTGGGAGATGGTAGATGAAAAACTGTTTTTT
v_gene: TRBV5-1; j_gene: TRBJ2-7; d_gene: TRBD1; len: 14; abundance: -; CDR3aa: CASSKGQGADEQYF; CDR3nt: TGCGCCAGCAGCAAAGGACAGGGGGCCGACGAGCAGTACTTC
v_gene: TRBV6-6; j_gene: TRBJ1-1; d_gene: TRBD1; len: 16; abundance: -; CDR3aa: CASSYIEGQGYTEAFF; CDR3nt: TGTGCCAGCAGTTACATCGAGGGACAGGGGTACACTGAAGCTTTCTTT
v_gene: TRBV25-1; j_gene: TRBJ1-1; d_gene: -; len: 14; abundance: -; CDR3aa: CASSEYDRNTEAFF; CDR3nt: TGTGCCAGCAGTGAATATGACAGGAACACTGAAGCTTTCTTT
v_gene: TRBV7-2; j_gene: TRBJ2-2; d_gene: -; len: 16; abundance: -; CDR3aa: CASSLVSGFYTGELFF; CDR3nt: TGTGCCAGCAGCTTAGTCTCGGGATTTTACACCGGGGAGCTGTTTTTT
v_gene: TRBV19; j_gene: TRBJ2-1; d_gene: -; len: 15; abundance: -; CDR3aa: CASKGGKGSYNEQFF; CDR3nt: TGTGCCAGTAAAGGGGGAAAAGGGTCCTACAATGAGCAGTTCTTC
v_gene: TRBV19; j_gene: TRBJ1-6; d_gene: -; len: 18; abundance: -; CDR3aa: CASSIGNSGGRSVAPLHF; CDR3nt: TGTGCCAGTAGTATCGGTAATTCAGGTGGCAGGTCCGTGGCACCCCTCCACTTT
v_gene: TRBV5-1; j_gene: TRBJ2-3; d_gene: -; len: 16; abundance: -; CDR3aa: CATSRTVISSTDTQYF; CDR3nt: TGCGCCACCTCCCGGACAGTTATTTCTAGCACAGATACGCAGTATTTT
v_gene: TRBV24-1; j_gene: TRBJ2-7; d_gene: TRBD1; len: 15; abundance: -; CDR3aa: CATSDSGTGNYEQYF; CDR3nt: TGTGCCACCAGTGATTCCGGGACAGGGAACTACGAGCAGTACTTC
v_gene: TRBV4-1; j_gene: TRBJ1-2; d_gene: -; len: 12; abundance: -; CDR3aa: CASSQGQGGYTF; CDR3nt: TGCGCCAGCAGCCAAGGGCAGGGTGGCTACACCTTC
v_gene: TRBV6-5; j_gene: TRBJ1-4; d_gene: TRBD1; len: 14; abundance: -; CDR3aa: CASRTDRVDEKLFF; CDR3nt: TGTGCCAGCAGAACGGACAGGGTGGATGAAAAACTGTTTTTT
v_gene: TRBV4-1; j_gene: TRBJ1-1; d_gene: -; len: 18; abundance: -; CDR3aa: CASSQVLPGLSRNTEAFF; CDR3nt: TGCGCCAGCAGCCAAGTTCTGCCCGGACTCTCCCGGAACACTGAAGCTTTCTTT
v_gene: TRBV3-1/TRBV3-2; j_gene: TRBJ2-5; d_gene: TRBD2; len: 17; abundance: -; CDR3aa: CASRGRLAGSGQETQYF; CDR3nt: TGTGCCAGCAGGGGACGACTAGCGGGGTCCGGACAAGAGACCCAGTACTTC
v_gene: TRBV2; j_gene: TRBJ1-2; d_gene: TRBD1; len: 15; abundance: many; CDR3aa: CASGARGQGGYGYTF; CDR3nt: TGTGCCAGCGGGGCGAGGGGACAGGGTGGCTATGGCTACACCTTC
v_gene: TRBV2; j_gene: TRBJ1-4; d_gene: TRBD1; len: 15; abundance: once; CDR3aa: CASSRGQGTNEKLFF; CDR3nt: TGTGCCAGCAGCAGGGGGCAGGGGACTAATGAAAAACTGTTTTTT
v_gene: TRBV5-4; j_gene: TRBJ2-2; d_gene: -; len: 16; abundance: -; CDR3aa: CASSLDGGPGVGELFF; CDR3nt: TGTGCCAGCAGCTTAGACGGGGGGCCTGGTGTTGGGGAGCTGTTTTTT
v_gene: TRBV5-4; j_gene: TRBJ2-2; d_gene: TRBD1; len: 14; abundance: -; CDR3aa: CASSWDRDTGELFF; CDR3nt: TGTGCCAGCAGCTGGGACAGGGACACCGGGGAGCTGTTTTTT
v_gene: TRBV9; j_gene: TRBJ2-1; d_gene: -; len: 15; abundance: -; CDR3aa: CASSVEGGRHNEQFF; CDR3nt: TGTGCCAGCAGCGTAGAGGGGGGGCGGCACAATGAGCAGTTCTTC
v_gene: TRBV5-1; j_gene: TRBJ2-7; d_gene: TRBD2; len: 13; abundance: -; CDR3aa: CASSPSGPYEQYF; CDR3nt: TGCGCCAGCAGTCCTAGCGGACCCTACGAGCAGTACTTC
v_gene: TRBV6-5; j_gene: TRBJ2-6; d_gene: -; len: 14; abundance: -; CDR3aa: CASSYPSGANVLTF; CDR3nt: TGTGCCAGCAGTTACCCTTCTGGGGCCAACGTCCTGACTTTC
v_gene: TRBV6-4; j_gene: TRBJ2-1; d_gene: TRBD2; len: 13; abundance: few; CDR3aa: CASGTSEYNEQFF; CDR3nt: TGTGCCAGCGGGACTAGCGAGTACAATGAGCAGTTCTTC
v_gene: TRBV2; j_gene: TRBJ2-1; d_gene: TRBD1; len: 14; abundance: -; CDR3aa: CASSGRTGGHEQFF; CDR3nt: TGTGCCAGCAGTGGAAGGACAGGGGGTCATGAGCAGTTCTTC
v_gene: TRBV9; j_gene: TRBJ1-2; d_gene: TRBD1; len: 14; abundance: -; CDR3aa: CASSARQGTYGYTF; CDR3nt: TGTGCCAGCAGCGCTAGACAGGGTACTTATGGCTACACCTTC
v_gene: TRBV11-2; j_gene: TRBJ1-1; d_gene: -; len: 14; abundance: few; CDR3aa: CAGLVGQLNTEAFF; CDR3nt: TGTGCCGGTCTAGTAGGCCAGTTGAACACTGAAGCTTTCTTT
v_gene: TRBV3-1/TRBV3-2; j_gene: TRBJ2-3; d_gene: -; len: 14; abundance: once; CDR3aa: CASSQSNREDTQYF; CDR3nt: TGTGCCAGCAGCCAATCCAACAGGGAGGATACGCAGTATTTT